A selection of T cell receptor beta chains follows, all from one sample in a study of T cells after yellow fever vaccination. A single record per CDR3 protein comes from TCRdb applying MiXCR to the 5' RACE reads. Of almost 600,000 distinct CDR3 sequences detected, approximately 13% appear once; the ten largest clones hold 11% to 15%. The sequences come from PBMCs, collected on the day of the yellow fever booster vaccination. Source of these receptors: a man aged 30 to 39 who received the YFV17D yellow fever vaccine. Both conserved end residues are part of each CDR3. The order of the fields is V gene, clone size, CDR3 protein. Some rows mark clone size as missing; the rest say once, few, many or name a class of expanded clone.

>TRBV5-5|many
CASSLEDEQFF
>TRBV7-2|NA
CASSFQGFNTEAFF
>TRBV6-2/TRBV6-3|few
CASTSSYNEQFF
>TRBV5-1|many
CASSWIRGAGDTQYF
>TRBV29-1|many
CSGRDSSYEQYF
>TRBV29-1|few
CSVFAGELFF
>TRBV25-1|NA
CASSEFHPGGYTF
>TRBV4-3|few
CASSQETGVGGDTGELFF
>TRBV20-1|few
CSARTPGQLYGYTF
>TRBV20-1|NA
CSARDLRPSGGTQYF
>TRBV19|NA
CASSMTSGATYEQYF
>TRBV7-9|few
CASSFLAGVDNEQFF
>TRBV7-9|NA
CASSPSDRVAYEQYF
>TRBV24-1|many
CATSDKPGLSDTQYF
>TRBV6-2/TRBV6-3|few
CASSYLVVSSYEQYF
>TRBV7-9|few
CASSLVAKSNEQFF
>TRBV5-1|few
CASSHLLAGGPRETQYF
>TRBV6-1|few
CASSKILASSSYNEQFF
>TRBV12-3/TRBV12-4|NA
CASSSPAYEQYF
>TRBV5-1|few
CASSLGGVGLDYKQFF
>TRBV10-3|NA
CATQTTANNEQFF
>TRBV27|few
CASSLLGLSGEQFF
>TRBV7-2|few
CAGSSGGQETQYF
>TRBV5-1|NA
CASSIGTSGGQETQYF
>TRBV25-1|few
CASSDRQGYTEAFF
>TRBV2|few
CASTLVGLEGGELFF
>TRBV19|once
CASNRLGGRDNEQFF
>TRBV5-6|NA
CASSLRGTIRHEQYF
>TRBV7-2|few
CASTTSPSGRGGGELFF
>TRBV12-3/TRBV12-4|NA
CASSQQGGNQPQHF
>TRBV6-1|NA
CARGGSGANVLTF
>TRBV12-3/TRBV12-4|NA
CASSLTGSRETQYF
>TRBV29-1|few
CSVMRGDEPQHF
>TRBV9|NA
CASSVGGGAGQPQHF
>TRBV24-1|few
CATSDRQGARGELFF
>TRBV6-2/TRBV6-3|few
CATSGQGAGELFF
>TRBV5-1|many
CASSLELAGENEQFF
>TRBV7-2|few
CASSLRGGPAEQFF